This T cell receptor (delta chain) stems from a study of gamma-delta T cells after stem cell transplantation. TCRdb redid clone calling on the RT-PCR reads using CATT. Found here are about 500 delta-chain clones, around 2.8% of them singletons; the top ten hold roughly four fifths. Germline CDR1 is GEAIGNYY and CDR2 is EKD. This CDR3 contains 16 residues. This clone has a handful of counts. This likely came from a read error, as a far larger clone is one base away. The identical CDR3 is also encoded by other nucleotide sequences in the sample. The V call is TRDV2, the J call TRDJ1; no clear D. The sequencing input was gamma-delta T cells. The receptor's source is a human donor. It is not recorded whose cells these are; they may come from a transplant donor. CDR3 DNA: TGTGCCTGCGACACCGTAGGAAACTTGTACACCGATAAACTCATCTTT. Translated: CACDTVGNLYTDKLIF.